This T cell receptor beta chain was identified in a study of blood T cells in healthy people across ages (dated by TCRdb to 2015 to 2017). Background on the whole study: In model experiments, template switching captured about one uniquely barcoded TCR beta cDNA molecule for every two T cells. Age-related changes in TCR beta repertoire diversity were measured in the study by deep sequencing normalized with unique cDNA molecular identifiers. For two donors (one aged 18 to 30 and one aged 80 or older), the study analyzed two additional independent replicas of 1 million unique cDNA reads from the same blood draw. To avoid experimental bias, donors of different ages were distributed randomly across sequencing lanes. Donors were grouped into four age groups: young (average approximately 15 years), middle-aged (around 39), aged (around 60) and long-lived (82).

The investigation overall reported the following: Compared with the aged group, the long-lived group had more naive CD4+ T cells, fewer expanded clones and increased TCR diversity, suggesting age selection. As age increased, observed TCR beta diversity per million T cells dropped in a roughly linear way, and a significant reduction was already evident by age 40. The percentage of naive T cells measured by flow cytometry correlated strongly with observed TCR beta diversity. Since profiling was done on bulk unsorted PBMCs, naive and antigen-experienced compartments could not be conclusively compared. Estimates of total diversity based on one million sequenced T cells were regarded as lower bounds and as underestimates. Because the CMV infection status of the donors was unknown, age-related changes in expanded clonotypes may potentially have been confounded.

The library was generated by 5' RACE. The reads were generated on an Illumina HiSeq 2500. A second PCR of roughly 7 to 11 cycles was performed with a sample-barcoded 5' primer and a J-beta primer mix. Each TCR beta cDNA molecule received a unique molecular identifier from a template-switch 5' adaptor carrying 12 random nucleotides. Each sample yielded at least 2.5 million CDR3-containing paired-end reads. All of the RNA was converted into first-strand cDNA using the Mint cDNA synthesis kit, with a TRBC-specific oligonucleotide serving as the primer. Following uracil-DNA glycosylase treatment, all cDNA underwent a first 18-cycle PCR with the universal primers M1SS and BC2_uni_R. The original pipeline was this. Each sample was normalized by randomly selecting 1 million high-quality reads, each carrying a distinct molecular identifier. Reads with shared molecular identifiers were discarded instead of being binned into consensus sequences. MiTCR, set to a Q25 quality threshold and the strictest error-elimination algorithm, was used for CDR3 identification, clonotype clustering and error correction. A nonparametric unseen species model with Euler transformation was used to estimate a lower bound on total TCR beta diversity. Starting from the raw public reads, TCRdb applied fastp trimming at Q25, assembled clones with MiXCR and retained in-frame beta chains. Each entry is one CDR3 protein sequence, shown with its most common DNA and genes. The V and J calls, along with clone size, are taken from TCRdb and not from the paper's own processing. In this sample the table shows hundreds of thousands of distinct CDR3 sequences, roughly 64% of which occur a single time. 20% to 25% of the sample comes from the top ten.

About this clonotype itself: Its binding antigen is unknown. Qualities for individual bases were not recorded, and no much larger clone is one base off.

At the junction V is shortened by 6 bases and J by 5 bases, with 14 bases in between. The germline V gene (reference sequence) supplies CDR1 MNHEY and CDR2 SMNVEV. The CDR3 goes from the cysteine to the phenylalanine over 13 residues. The CDR3 DNA has 39 bases and is translated from base 1. The roughly 39 donors, aged about 6 to 95 years, were systemically healthy Caucasian individuals from Russia. Ten milliliters of peripheral blood were collected from each donor into EDTA-treated Vacutainer tubes. PBMCs were isolated by Ficoll-Paque density-gradient centrifugation, with at least 7 million obtained per sample. Trizol reagent was used to extract total RNA from PBMCs, with at least 6 micrograms per sample. For every donor, flow cytometry on a PBMC aliquot measured the percentage of naive CD45RAhigh/CD27high T cells.

The V gene is TRBV27 and the J gene is TRBJ2-7, with a weak D call of TRBD2 (6 bases match). This sequence originates from a man aged 30 to 45 in good health. The sequenced material came from blood. The CDR3 region: CASRQLANNEQYF. Read as DNA, the sequence is TGTGCCAGCAGGCAACTAGCTAATAACGAGCAGTACTTC.